This passage covers 16 T cell receptor beta chains from one sample sequenced in a study of T-cell memory formation after mild COVID-19. TCRdb re-analysed the 5' RACE reads in MiXCR, keeping a single row per CDR3 protein. The sample consists of 250,000 to 350,000 distinct CDR3 sequences, roughly 19% of them appearing once. Material: PBMCs or a T cell subset sorted from them (not recorded which). All receptors come from a man between 18 and 35 years old who had mild COVID-19 (a few samples of this study predate the infection). Cell type and time point are not known.

This sequence joins TRBV6-5 and TRBJ1-2; a weak D match, TRBD1 (5 bases). The germline V gene encodes CDR1 MNHEY and CDR2 SVGAGI. CDR3 size: 11 residues. The V gene lost 10 bases and the J gene lost 8 bases, with 14 bases spanning the gap. The CDR3 is CAIRGGIGYTF. The CDR3, as DNA: TGTGCCATCCGGGGGGGGATCGGCTACACCTTC.

A few counts support this clonotype. The rearrangement uses TRBV9 and TRBJ2-3; TRBD2 aligns across 8 bases. Germline V gives CDR1 SGDLS, CDR2 YYNGEE. The CDR3 is 16 amino acids. The V and J ends lost 0 bases and 6 bases, in that order; junction bases with no gene match: 9. CDR3 nucleotides: TGTGCCAGCAGCGTAGCCGCGGGGGGCACGGGGGATACGCAGTATTTT. Its translation is CASSVAAGGTGDTQYF.

The rearrangement joins TRBV11-1 to TRBJ2-1, with 12 nucleotides matching TRBD2. V lost 4 bases, J lost 12 bases, and 7 bases stayed unmatched. The CDR3 has 14 residues. Per germline, CDR1 SGHAT and CDR2 FQDESV (reference sequence). The CDR3 DNA follows: TGTGCCAGCAGCTCTAGCGGGGGGGCCGTTCGGCAGTTCTTC. Translated, it gives CASSSSGGAVRQFF.

The CDR3 nucleotides are TGTGCCAGCAGACCGACAGGATCCTACGAGCAGTACGTC. This gives the protein CASRPTGSYEQYV. The chain is built from TRBV6-2 or TRBV6-3 and TRBJ2-7; perhaps TRBD1 as D (6 bases). Germline-derived CDR1 and CDR2 are MNHEY and SVGEGT. This CDR3 is built from 13 residues. V was shortened by 6 bases and J by 1 base, with 10 bases between the two germline ends.

This clonotype was seen more than once but under ten times. This chain connects TRBV5-5 to TRBJ1-5; D is unresolved. Per the germline V gene, CDR1 is SGHKS and CDR2 is YYEKEE (reference sequence). V was pared by 1 base and J by 11 bases, with 13 bases between. The CDR3 runs to 13 residues. The CDR3 nucleotides are TGTGCCAGCAGCTTGTACCCGGAAGAGGCCCAGCATTTT. Residues: CASSLYPEEAQHF.

Here the CDR3 DNA reads TGTGCCAGCAGCCTCCAGGGGTTCGGTCAGCCCCAGCATTTT. Translation: CASSLQGFGQPQHF. This chain joins TRBV6-2 or TRBV6-3 and TRBJ1-5, with D maybe TRBD1 (6 bases). V shed 6 bases and J shed 6 bases, with 15 bases lying between them. The CDR3 runs 14 residues. Germline-derived CDR1 and CDR2 are MNHEY and SVGEGT.

This clonotype was counted at least ten times. The V and J genes are TRBV4-3 and TRBJ1-1, with 9 bases fitting TRBD1. The V segment lost 4 bases and the J segment 6 bases; nucleotides outside the gene matches: 6. The CDR3 contains 14 residues. In germline, CDR1 is LGHNA, CDR2 YSLEER. CDR3 sequence reads: CASSPDRGKPEAFF. CDR3 coding DNA: TGCGCCAGCAGCCCGGACAGGGGAAAACCTGAAGCTTTCTTT.

The chain couples TRBV7-2 to TRBJ2-3; TRBD1 agrees at 10 bases. CDR1 is SGHTA, CDR2 FQGNSA, per germline. The CDR3 has 17 residues. V lost 5 bases to trimming and J lost 1 base; unmatched junction nucleotides: 9. CDR3 nucleotides: TGTGCCAGCAGCGTAAAGACAGGGGGCGGCCGCACAGATACGCAGTATTTT. It yields the protein CASSVKTGGGRTDTQYF. The full variable domain, completed using reference TRBV7-2 and TRBJ2-3, is GAGVSQSPSNKVTEKGKDVELRCDPISGHTALYWYRQSLGQGLEFLIYFQGNSAPDKSGLPSDRFSAERTGGSVSTLTIQRTQQEDSAVYLCASSVKTGGGRTDTQYFGPGTRLTVL.

The rearrangement links TRBV6-5 to TRBJ2-5, with a weak D call TRBD1 (5 bases). The CDR3 length is 14 residues. Looked up from germline, CDR1 is MNHEY and CDR2 is SVGAGI. With 3 bases removed from V and 2 bases from J, the gap between germline ends came to 10 bases. Written as DNA, the CDR3 is TGTGCCAGCAGTTATAACGACAGACAAGAGACCCAGTACTTC. Translation: CASSYNDRQETQYF.

The rearrangement joins TRBV5-1 to TRBJ2-3; maybe TRBD1 (5 bases). Trimming stripped 0 bases from V and 4 bases from J, with 9 bases between. There are 14 residues in the CDR3. CDR1 and CDR2 (germline): SGHRS, YFSETQ. CDR3 sequence (DNA): TGCGCCAGCAGCTTGGGACAGCAACCAGATACGCAGTATTTT. Its translation is CASSLGQQPDTQYF.

The CDR3 sequence is CASSLGPFRNQPQHF. In nucleotides, the CDR3 is TGCGCCAGCAGCTTGGGCCCCTTTCGCAATCAGCCCCAGCATTTT. The gene calls are TRBV5-1 and TRBJ1-5; D is uncertain. This CDR3 is built from 15 residues. Deletions cut 0 bases from V and 2 bases from J, with 9 bases between. Germline-derived CDR1 and CDR2 are SGHRS and YFSETQ.

The rearrangement joins TRBV5-1 to TRBJ2-2; TRBD2 matches at 8 bases. The CDR3 extends over 12 amino acids. Losses at the gene ends were 1 base for V and 14 bases for J; bases not matched to a gene: 4. CDR1 is SGHRS, CDR2 YFSETQ, per germline. DNA of the CDR3: TGCGCCAGCAGCTTGCAAGCGGGGGTACTGTTTTTT. Translated, it gives CASSLQAGVLFF.

This clonotype was counted a few times. The chain recombines TRBV20-1 with TRBJ2-4; TRBD1 matches at 9 bases. Looked up from germline, CDR1 is DFQATT and CDR2 is SNEGSKA (reference sequence). Unmatched junction bases numbered 15, after V lost 6 bases and J lost 0 bases. The CDR3 spans 18 residues. The CDR3 protein is CSAAGSGQGQLAKNIQYF. CDR3 bases: TGCAGTGCCGCGGGATCGGGACAGGGTCAATTAGCCAAAAACATTCAGTACTTC.

The V call is TRBV5-5, the J call TRBJ1-5; D unresolved. The CDR3 totals 11 residues. Germline V CDR1 and CDR2: SGHKS, YYEKEE (reference sequence). The V and J ends lost 3 bases and 7 bases respectively, with 5 bases between them. CDR3 DNA: TGTGCCAGCAGCTCGCGACAGCCCCAGCATTTT. Protein sequence: CASSSRQPQHF.

The V gene is TRBV20-1, the J gene TRBJ2-7, with 9 bases identical to TRBD1. The CDR3 extends over 14 amino acids. The V gene end was trimmed by 5 bases and the J gene end by 5 bases; junction bases not matched to a gene: 10. Germline assignment: CDR1 DFQATT and CDR2 SNEGSKA (reference sequence). The CDR3, as DNA: TGCAGTGCTCCTAACCCACAGGGGGCGGACGAGCAGTACGTC. Translated: CSAPNPQGADEQYV.

This clonotype was picked up one time. The rearrangement joins TRBV20-1 to TRBJ1-3, with D unresolved. The V end was cut by 3 bases, the J end by 9 bases, with 9 bases between. The CDR3 loop spans 11 amino acids. Per the germline V gene, CDR1 is DFQATT and CDR2 is SNEGSKA (reference sequence). The CDR3 DNA reads TGCAGTGCTAGCAGCGTCGGCACCATATATTTT. Translation gives CSASSVGTIYF.